The rows below give T cell receptor beta chains drawn from one sample of a study of blood T cells in healthy people across ages. Each CDR3 protein gets one entry after TCRdb re-called the 5' RACE reads with MiXCR. The table includes about 930,000 distinct CDR3 sequences, roughly 29% detected once. The same sample was also used in a study of T cells of mothers and their children.

Sequenced sample: blood. The receptors were sampled from a woman aged 40-49 years in good health. Both conserved end residues are trimmed from each CDR3. A D gene is named only where the DNA matches it firmly. Only some rows state a clone size, as once, few, many or a class for expanded clones.

clone_size d_call v_call cdr3_aa
many TRBD1 TRBV7-2 ASSTQTGGAGEQY
few . TRBV27 ASSSDSEETQY
. TRBD2 TRBV24-1 ATSDSSGRWNEQY
. TRBD2 TRBV11-3 ASSSRTSVYNEQF
. . TRBV6-5 AGSYSAVPTPRWGELF
. . TRBV6-2/TRBV6-3 ASTLRVLQPQH
. . TRBV6-2/TRBV6-3 ASTSGLLEQF
. . TRBV20-1 SGARGADTEAF
. . TRBV28 ASNPTRGWGYT
. . TRBV5-1 ASSSYHNTGTKEKLF
few . TRBV12-3/TRBV12-4 ASSPDGGEQF
. . TRBV7-2 ASSLVQSDNYGYT
few . TRBV7-2 ASSLVRGGANEQY
. TRBD1 TRBV7-9 ASSLGGQGNMNTEAF
. . TRBV28 GTDSLNTGELF
many TRBD2 TRBV28 ASLGTSVTYEQY
once . TRBV12-3/TRBV12-4 ASRHRVEGSGNTIY
few TRBD2 TRBV18 ASSPRTSGGQETQY
many TRBD2 TRBV20-1 SASWTSGGGVQF
few TRBD2 TRBV7-6 ASSPRTSVSDTQY
. . TRBV15 ATSRVYTVDQPQH
many TRBD2 TRBV11-2 ASSAIREGEQY
many TRBD1 TRBV7-9 ASSQDRVAYEQY
. . TRBV28 ASSQRLNHQETQY
many TRBD1 TRBV12-3/TRBV12-4 ASSFRGTSMGTQY
few . TRBV6-1 ASRQTAGSEAF
. . TRBV6-1 ASSEKYGYMNTEAF
many TRBD1 TRBV29-1 SAMDRGQFTNGYT
once . TRBV20-1 SARDYRGDYGYT
few . TRBV7-3 ASSIKGANTGELF
. TRBD1 TRBV12-3/TRBV12-4 ASSVGGGERLF
. . TRBV5-6 ASLGRIQETQY
few . TRBV20-1 SARVDTQY
. . TRBV7-9 ASSLEGISSYNSPLH
few TRBD1 TRBV7-2 ASSLGDRDFKKLF
few . TRBV20-1 SARDIHMNTEAF
few TRBD2 TRBV3-1 ASSPVAGGNTDTQY
. . TRBV28 ASSKFQGAVTEAF
. . TRBV5-1 ASRLGRGGEQF
few TRBD1 TRBV20-1 SARSPGQGMNSPLH
. . TRBV28 ASRGLDGEQY
many TRBD2 TRBV5-1 ASSPPGISGTNEQY
. . TRBV7-6 ASSLASQAPGEAF
. . TRBV5-1 ASSSGEGPGELF